The present T cell receptor (beta chain) was sequenced within a study of regulatory T cells in long-lasting Graves disease. Study background: Those with persistent Graves' disease had received antithyroid drugs for over 5 years with positive TSH receptor antibodies.

In regard to this clonotype: Its antigen is undetermined.

Sample time point: persistent/refractory GD, antithyroid drugs over 5 years with positive TRAb. Researchers made the TCR library from RNA that was extracted from PBMCs. Study-level results: Patients with persistent Graves' had lower TCR diversity than newly diagnosed patients.

Through Arm-PCR of CDR3 regions and iRepertoire HTBI primers, TCR beta libraries were built. TCRdb reanalysed the multiplex PCR reads using MiXCR and keeps one entry per CDR3 protein. The sample gives some 330,000 distinct CDR3 sequences, roughly 24% of which show up once; roughly a quarter is in the top ten. The starting material was peripheral blood mononuclear cells (PBMCs), obtained when the disease was refractory, from a patient treated with antithyroid drugs. The origin of this receptor is a woman in her thirties or forties with Graves disease.

The CDR3: CASRESGGQNSYEQYF. CDR3 DNA sequence: TGTGCCAGCAGGGAATCGGGGGGGCAGAACTCCTACGAGCAGTACTTC. The chain recombines TRBV28 with TRBJ2-7; TRBD2 agrees at 8 bases. CDR3 length equals 16 residues. Unmatched junction bases numbered 10, after V lost 6 bases and J lost 0 bases. CDR1 MDHEN and CDR2 SYDVKM come from the germline V gene.